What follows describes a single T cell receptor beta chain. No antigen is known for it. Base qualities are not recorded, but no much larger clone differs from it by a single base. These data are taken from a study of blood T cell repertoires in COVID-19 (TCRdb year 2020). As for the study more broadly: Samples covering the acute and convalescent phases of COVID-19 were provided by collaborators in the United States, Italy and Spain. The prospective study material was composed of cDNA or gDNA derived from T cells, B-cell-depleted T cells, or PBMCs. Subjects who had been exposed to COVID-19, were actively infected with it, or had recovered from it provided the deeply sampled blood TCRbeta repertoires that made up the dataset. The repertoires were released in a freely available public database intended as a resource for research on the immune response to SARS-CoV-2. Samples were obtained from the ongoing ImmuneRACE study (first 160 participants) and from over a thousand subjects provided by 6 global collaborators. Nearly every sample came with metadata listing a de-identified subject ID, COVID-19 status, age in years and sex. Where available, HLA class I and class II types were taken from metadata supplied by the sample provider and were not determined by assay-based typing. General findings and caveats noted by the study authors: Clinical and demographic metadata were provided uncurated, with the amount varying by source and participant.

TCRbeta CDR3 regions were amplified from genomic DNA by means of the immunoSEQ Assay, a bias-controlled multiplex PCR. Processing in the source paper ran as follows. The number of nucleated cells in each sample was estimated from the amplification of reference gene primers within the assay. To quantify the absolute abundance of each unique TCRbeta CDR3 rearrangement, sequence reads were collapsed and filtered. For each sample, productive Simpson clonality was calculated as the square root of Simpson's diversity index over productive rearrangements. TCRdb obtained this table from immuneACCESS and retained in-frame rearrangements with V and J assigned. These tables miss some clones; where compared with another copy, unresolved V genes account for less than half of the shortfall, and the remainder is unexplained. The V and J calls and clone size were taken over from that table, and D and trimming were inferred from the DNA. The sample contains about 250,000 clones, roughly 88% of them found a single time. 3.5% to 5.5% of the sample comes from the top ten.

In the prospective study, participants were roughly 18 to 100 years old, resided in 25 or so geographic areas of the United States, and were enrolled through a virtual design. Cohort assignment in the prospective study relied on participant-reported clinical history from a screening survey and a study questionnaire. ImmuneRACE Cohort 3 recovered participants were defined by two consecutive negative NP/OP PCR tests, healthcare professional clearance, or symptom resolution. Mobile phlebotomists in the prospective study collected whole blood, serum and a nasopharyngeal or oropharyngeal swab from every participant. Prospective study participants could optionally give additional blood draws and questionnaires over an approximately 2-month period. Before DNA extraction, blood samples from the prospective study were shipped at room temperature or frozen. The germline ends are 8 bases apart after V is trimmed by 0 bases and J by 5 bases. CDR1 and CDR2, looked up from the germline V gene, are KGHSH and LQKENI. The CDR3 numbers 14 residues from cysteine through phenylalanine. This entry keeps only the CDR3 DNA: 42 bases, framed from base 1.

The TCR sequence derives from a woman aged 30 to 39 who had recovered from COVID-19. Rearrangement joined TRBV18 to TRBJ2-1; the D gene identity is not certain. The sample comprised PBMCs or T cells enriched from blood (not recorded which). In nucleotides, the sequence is TGTGCCAGCTCACCACCGTCGGTGGACAATGAGCAGTTCTTC. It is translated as CASSPPSVDNEQFF.